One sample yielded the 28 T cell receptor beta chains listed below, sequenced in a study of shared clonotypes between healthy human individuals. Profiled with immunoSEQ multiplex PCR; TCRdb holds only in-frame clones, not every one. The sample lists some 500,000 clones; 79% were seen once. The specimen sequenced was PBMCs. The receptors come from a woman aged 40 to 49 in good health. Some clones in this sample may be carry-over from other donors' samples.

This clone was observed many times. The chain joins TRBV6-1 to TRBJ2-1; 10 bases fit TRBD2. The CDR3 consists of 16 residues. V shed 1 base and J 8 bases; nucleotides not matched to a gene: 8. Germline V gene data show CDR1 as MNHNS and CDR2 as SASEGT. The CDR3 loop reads CASSEGSGRAEDEQFF. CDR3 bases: TGTGCCAGCAGTGAAGGGAGCGGGAGGGCGGAGGATGAGCAGTTCTTC.

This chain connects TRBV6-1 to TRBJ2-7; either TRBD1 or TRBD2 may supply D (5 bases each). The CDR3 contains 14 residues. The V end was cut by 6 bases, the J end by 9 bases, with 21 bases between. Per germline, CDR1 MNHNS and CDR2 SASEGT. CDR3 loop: CASSLPGRGPRQYF. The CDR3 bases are TGTGCCAGCAGCCTGCCAGGCCGGGGCCCCCGGCAGTACTTC.

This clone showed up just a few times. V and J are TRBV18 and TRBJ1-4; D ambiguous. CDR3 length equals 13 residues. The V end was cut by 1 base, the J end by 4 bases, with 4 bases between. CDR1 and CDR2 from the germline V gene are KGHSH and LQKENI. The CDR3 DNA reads TGTGCCAGCTCACCACTGGTTAATGAAAAACTGTTTTTT. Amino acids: CASSPLVNEKLFF. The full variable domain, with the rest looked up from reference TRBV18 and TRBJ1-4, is NAGVMQNPRHLVRRRGQEARLRCSPMKGHSHVYWYRQLPEEGLKFMVYLQKENIIDESGMPKERFSAEFPKEGPSILRIQQVVRGDSAAYFCASSPLVNEKLFFGSGTQLSVL.

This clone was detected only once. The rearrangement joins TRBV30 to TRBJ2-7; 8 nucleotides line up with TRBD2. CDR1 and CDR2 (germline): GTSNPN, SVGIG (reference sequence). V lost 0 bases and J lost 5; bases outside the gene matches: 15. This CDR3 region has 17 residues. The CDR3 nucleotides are TGTGCCTGGAGTGTCCCAGGGGAATCCAGCGGGAGCGACGAGCAGTACTTC. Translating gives CAWSVPGESSGSDEQYF.

CDR3 protein: CASSLGTGGANTQYF. The CDR3 region has the DNA TGCGCCAGCAGCTTGGGGACAGGGGGCGCGAATACGCAGTATTTT. The chain uses TRBV5-1 and TRBJ2-3, with TRBD1 matching 11 bases. There are 15 residues in the CDR3. The V gene's germline CDR1 is SGHRS and CDR2 YFSETQ. V dropped 0 bases and J dropped 7; count of bases not matched to a gene: 4. Based on the CDR3 plus reference TRBV5-1 and TRBJ2-3, the full variable domain is KAGVTQTPRYLIKTRGQQVTLSCSPISGHRSVSWYQQTPGQGLQFLFEYFSETQRNKGNFPGRFSGRQFSNSRSEMNVSTLELGDSALYLCASSLGTGGANTQYFGPGTRLTVL.

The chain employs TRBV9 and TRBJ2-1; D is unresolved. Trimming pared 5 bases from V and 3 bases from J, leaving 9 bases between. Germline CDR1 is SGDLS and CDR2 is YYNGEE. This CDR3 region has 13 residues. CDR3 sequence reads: CASRGSDYNEQFF. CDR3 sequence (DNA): TGTGCCAGCAGAGGCTCCGACTACAATGAGCAGTTCTTC.

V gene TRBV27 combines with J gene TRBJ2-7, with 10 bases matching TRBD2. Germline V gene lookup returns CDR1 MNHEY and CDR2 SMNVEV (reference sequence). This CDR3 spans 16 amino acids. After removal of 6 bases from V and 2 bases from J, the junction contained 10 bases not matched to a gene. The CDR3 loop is CASSPGSGRAAYEQYF. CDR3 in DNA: TGTGCCAGCAGCCCCGGGAGCGGGAGGGCCGCCTACGAGCAGTACTTC.

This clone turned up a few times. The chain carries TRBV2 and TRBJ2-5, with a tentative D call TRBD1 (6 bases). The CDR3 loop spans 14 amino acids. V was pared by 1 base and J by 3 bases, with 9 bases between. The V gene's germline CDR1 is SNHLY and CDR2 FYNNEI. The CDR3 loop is CASSEVTGEETQYF. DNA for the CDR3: TGTGCCAGCAGTGAAGTGACAGGAGAAGAGACCCAGTACTTC.

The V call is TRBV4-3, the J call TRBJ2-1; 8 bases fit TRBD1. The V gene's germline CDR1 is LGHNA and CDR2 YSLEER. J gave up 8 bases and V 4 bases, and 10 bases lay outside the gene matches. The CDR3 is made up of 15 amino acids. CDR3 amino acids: CASSLRGQGGYEQFF. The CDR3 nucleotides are TGCGCCAGCAGCCTCAGAGGACAGGGTGGATATGAGCAGTTCTTC.

The CDR3 spells CASRDSGTDGYTF. CDR3 in DNA: TGTGCCAGCAGAGACTCCGGGACAGACGGCTACACCTTC. The V and J genes are TRBV28 and TRBJ1-2; 7 bases align to TRBD1. V gave up 6 bases and J gave up 8 bases; unmatched junction bases: 9. CDR1 and CDR2 (germline): MDHEN, SYDVKM. CDR3 length equals 13 residues.

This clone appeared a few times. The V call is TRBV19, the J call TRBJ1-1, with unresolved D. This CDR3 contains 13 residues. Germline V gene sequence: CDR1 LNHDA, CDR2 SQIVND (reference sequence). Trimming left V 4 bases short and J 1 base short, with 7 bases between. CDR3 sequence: CASSKAENTEAFF. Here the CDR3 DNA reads TGTGCCAGTAGTAAGGCGGAGAACACTGAAGCTTTCTTT.

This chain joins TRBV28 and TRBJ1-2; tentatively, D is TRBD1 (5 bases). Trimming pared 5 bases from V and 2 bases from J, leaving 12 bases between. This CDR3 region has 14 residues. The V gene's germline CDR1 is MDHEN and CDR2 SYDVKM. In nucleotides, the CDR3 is TGTGCCAGCAGTCCCGTCGGGACGAACTATGGCTACACCTTC. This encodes CASSPVGTNYGYTF.

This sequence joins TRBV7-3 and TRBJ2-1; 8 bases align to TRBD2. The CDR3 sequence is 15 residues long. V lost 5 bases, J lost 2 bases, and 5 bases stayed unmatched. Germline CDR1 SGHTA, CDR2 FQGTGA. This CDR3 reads CASSAGLATYNEQFF. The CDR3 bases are TGTGCCAGCAGCGCCGGACTAGCTACCTACAATGAGCAGTTCTTC.

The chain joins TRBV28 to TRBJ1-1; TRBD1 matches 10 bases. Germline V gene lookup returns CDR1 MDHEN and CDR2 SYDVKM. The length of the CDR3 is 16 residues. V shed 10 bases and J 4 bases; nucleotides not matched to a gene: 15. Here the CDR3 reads CAIVDRGTGDGTEAFF. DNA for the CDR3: TGTGCCATCGTGGACAGGGGGACGGGGGACGGCACTGAAGCTTTCTTT.

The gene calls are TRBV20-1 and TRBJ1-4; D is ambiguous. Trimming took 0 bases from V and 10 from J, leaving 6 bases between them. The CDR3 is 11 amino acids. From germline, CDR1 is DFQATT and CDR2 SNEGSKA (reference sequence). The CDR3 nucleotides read TGCAGTGCTAGAGATAGTAGAAAACTGTTTTTT. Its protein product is CSARDSRKLFF.

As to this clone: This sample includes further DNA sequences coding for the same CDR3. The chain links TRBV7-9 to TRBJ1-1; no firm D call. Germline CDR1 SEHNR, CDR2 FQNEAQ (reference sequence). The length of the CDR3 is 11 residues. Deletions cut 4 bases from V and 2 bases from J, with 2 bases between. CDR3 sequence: CASSSNTEAFF. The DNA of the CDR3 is TGTGCCAGCAGCTCTAACACTGAAGCTTTCTTT. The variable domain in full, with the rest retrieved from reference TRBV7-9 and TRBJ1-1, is DTGVSQNPRHKITKRGQNVTFRCDPISEHNRLYWYRQTLGQGPEFLTYFQNEAQLEKSRLLSDRFSAERPKGSFSTLEIQRTEQGDSAMYLCASSSNTEAFFGQGTRLTVV.

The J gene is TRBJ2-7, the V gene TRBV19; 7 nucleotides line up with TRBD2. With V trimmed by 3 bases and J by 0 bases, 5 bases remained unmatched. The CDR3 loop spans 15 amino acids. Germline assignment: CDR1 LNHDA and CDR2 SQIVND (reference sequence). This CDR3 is CASSMGGLTSYEQYF. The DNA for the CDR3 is TGTGCCAGTAGTATGGGGGGACTAACCTCCTACGAGCAGTACTTC.

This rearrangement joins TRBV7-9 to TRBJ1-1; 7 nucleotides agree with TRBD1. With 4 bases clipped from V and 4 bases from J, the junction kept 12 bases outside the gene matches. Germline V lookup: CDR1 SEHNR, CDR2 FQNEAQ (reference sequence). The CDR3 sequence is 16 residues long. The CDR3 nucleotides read TGTGCCAGCAGCTCATTCCGGACAGGAGGGAGCACTGAAGCTTTCTTT. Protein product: CASSSFRTGGSTEAFF.

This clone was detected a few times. The CDR3 sequence: CASSWGTRAHGYTF. The DNA for the CDR3 is TGTGCCAGCAGCTGGGGGACCCGAGCCCATGGCTACACCTTC. The rearrangement joins TRBV5-5 to TRBJ1-2; the D gene is possibly TRBD1 (5 bases). The V and J ends lost 3 bases and 6 bases respectively, with 15 bases between them. The germline V gene encodes CDR1 SGHKS and CDR2 YYEKEE (reference sequence). The CDR3 runs to 14 residues.

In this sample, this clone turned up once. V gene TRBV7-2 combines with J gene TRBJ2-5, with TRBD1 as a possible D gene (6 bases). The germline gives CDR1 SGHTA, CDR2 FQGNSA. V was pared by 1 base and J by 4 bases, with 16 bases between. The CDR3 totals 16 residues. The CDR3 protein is CASSLERGLVRETQYF. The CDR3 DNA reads TGTGCCAGCAGCTTAGAGAGGGGGTTGGTTCGAGAGACCCAGTACTTC.

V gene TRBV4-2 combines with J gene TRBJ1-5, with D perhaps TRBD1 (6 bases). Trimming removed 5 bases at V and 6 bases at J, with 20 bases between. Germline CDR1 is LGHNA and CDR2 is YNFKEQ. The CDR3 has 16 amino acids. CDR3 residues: CASSFTGAGVIQPQHF. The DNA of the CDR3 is TGTGCCAGCAGCTTCACCGGCGCAGGGGTTATTCAGCCCCAGCATTTT.

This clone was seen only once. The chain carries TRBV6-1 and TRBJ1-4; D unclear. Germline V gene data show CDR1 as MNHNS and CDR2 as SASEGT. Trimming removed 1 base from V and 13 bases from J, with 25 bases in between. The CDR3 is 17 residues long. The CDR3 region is CASSEGNPGGPRVVLFF. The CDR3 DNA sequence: TGTGCCAGCAGTGAAGGGAACCCGGGTGGGCCTAGGGTCGTACTGTTTTTT.

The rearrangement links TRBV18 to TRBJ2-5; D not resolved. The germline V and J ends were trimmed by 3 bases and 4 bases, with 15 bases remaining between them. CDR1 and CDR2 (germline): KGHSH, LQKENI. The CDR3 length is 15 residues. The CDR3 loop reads CASSPAARFGETQYF. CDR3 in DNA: TGTGCCAGCTCACCCGCGGCAAGGTTTGGAGAGACCCAGTACTTC.

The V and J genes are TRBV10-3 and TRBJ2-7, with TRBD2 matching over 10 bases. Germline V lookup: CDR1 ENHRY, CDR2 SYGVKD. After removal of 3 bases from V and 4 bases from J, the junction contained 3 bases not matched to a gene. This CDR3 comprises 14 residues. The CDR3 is CAISDTSGMYEQYF. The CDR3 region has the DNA TGTGCCATCAGTGATACTAGCGGGATGTACGAGCAGTACTTC.

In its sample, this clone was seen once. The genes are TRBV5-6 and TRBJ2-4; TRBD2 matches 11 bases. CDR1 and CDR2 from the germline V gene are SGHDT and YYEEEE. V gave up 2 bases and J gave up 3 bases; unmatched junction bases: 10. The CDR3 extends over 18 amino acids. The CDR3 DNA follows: TGTGCCAGCAGCTTCCGGCTAGCGGGAGGCTTTGGCAAAAACATTCAGTACTTC. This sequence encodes CASSFRLAGGFGKNIQYF.

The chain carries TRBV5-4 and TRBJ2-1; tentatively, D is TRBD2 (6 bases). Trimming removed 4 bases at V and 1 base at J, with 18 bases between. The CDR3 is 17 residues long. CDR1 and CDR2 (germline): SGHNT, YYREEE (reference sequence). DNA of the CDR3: TGTGCCAGCAGCCCATCTGGGGGGACTCCTTCCTACAATGAGCAGTTCTTC. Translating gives CASSPSGGTPSYNEQFF.

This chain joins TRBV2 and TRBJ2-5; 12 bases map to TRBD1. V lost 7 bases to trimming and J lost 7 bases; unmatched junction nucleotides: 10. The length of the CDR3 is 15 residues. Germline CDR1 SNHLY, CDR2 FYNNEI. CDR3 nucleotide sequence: TGTGCCAGCACCCTCGAAGGGACAGGGGGCTGGACCCAGTACTTC. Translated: CASTLEGTGGWTQYF.

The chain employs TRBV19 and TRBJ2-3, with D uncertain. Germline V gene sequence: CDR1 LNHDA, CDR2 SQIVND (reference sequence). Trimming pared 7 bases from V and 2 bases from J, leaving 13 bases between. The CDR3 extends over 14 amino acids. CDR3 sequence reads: CASMTGKVTDTQYF. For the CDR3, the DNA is TGTGCCAGTATGACCGGAAAGGTCACAGATACGCAGTATTTT. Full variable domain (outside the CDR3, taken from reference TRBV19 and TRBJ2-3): DGGITQSPKYLFRKEGQNVTLSCEQNLNHDAMYWYRQDPGQGLRLIYYSQIVNDFQKGDIAEGYSVSREKKESFPLTVTSAQKNPTAFYLCASMTGKVTDTQYFGPGTRLTVL.